This T cell receptor beta chain emerged from a study of cytomegalovirus exposure and HLA in healthy donors. CDR1 is SGHVS, CDR2 FNYEAQ, per germline. The CDR3 extends over 11 amino acids. Trimming pared 5 bases from V and 6 bases from J, leaving 8 bases between. The PCR was carried out with 60 Vbeta primers and 13 Jbeta primers. Some clones are missing from TCRdb's copy, which holds only in-frame ones; the method was immunoSEQ multiplex PCR. The sample holds roughly 140,000 clones, over 75% seen once. This clonotype originated in a male donor in good health and CMV-seronegative. What was sequenced was PBMCs. The chain carries TRBV7-6 and TRBJ2-7; no clear D gene. The CDR3 coding sequence is TGTGCCAGCAGCGCCCCAGGCGAGCAGTACTTC. Protein: CASSAPGEQYF.